This TCR beta chain was sequenced for a study of graft-versus-host responses after intestinal transplantation. Study at large: Multivisceral, liver-intestinal, or isolated intestinal grafts went to recipients. General study points: Recipient-marrow GvH clones were detected, some having first appeared in ileum or blood.

The V segment lost 6 bases and the J segment 0 bases; nucleotides outside the gene matches: 14. In germline, CDR1 is MNHEY, CDR2 SMNVEV (reference sequence). CDR3 length equals 19 residues. This table comes from immunoSEQ multiplex PCR, and its TCRdb copy is limited to in-frame clones, with some not included. This repertoire shows 100,000 or so clones, around nine tenths found once; its top ten account for roughly 0.17%. Remarks on this clone: Its antigen is as yet unknown.

This clonotype was obtained from a human donor who received an intestinal transplant. The sample in question was unstimulated CD4+ T cells sorted from spleen or lymph node cells, obtained before intestinal transplant. The chain links TRBV27 to TRBJ1-6, with 7 bases that match TRBD1. CDR3 sequence: CASRPTGVFSGSYNSPLHF. DNA of the CDR3: TGTGCCAGCAGACCTACAGGGGTTTTCTCCGGCTCCTATAATTCACCCCTCCACTTT.